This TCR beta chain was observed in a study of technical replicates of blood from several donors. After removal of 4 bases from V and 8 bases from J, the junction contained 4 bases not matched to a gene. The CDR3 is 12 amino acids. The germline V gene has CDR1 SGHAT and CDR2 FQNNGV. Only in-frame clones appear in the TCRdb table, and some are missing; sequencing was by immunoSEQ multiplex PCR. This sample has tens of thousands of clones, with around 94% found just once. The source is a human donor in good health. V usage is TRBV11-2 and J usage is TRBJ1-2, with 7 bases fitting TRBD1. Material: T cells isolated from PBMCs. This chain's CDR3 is CASSSRTGGYTF. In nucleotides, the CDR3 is TGTGCCAGCAGCTCCCGGACAGGAGGCTACACCTTC.